The 15 T cell receptor beta chains presented below share a single source sample, sequenced in a study of T cell responses to AZD1222 COVID-19 vaccine. This table comes from immunoSEQ multiplex PCR, and its TCRdb copy is limited to in-frame clones, with some not included. The sample carries 160,000 or so clones, about 90% recorded once. Sample: peripheral blood, taken 28 days after the second AZD1222 dose. The source of these receptors is an adult who received the AZD1222 COVID-19 vaccine.

The genes are TRBV7-2 and TRBJ2-7, with 13 bases lining up with TRBD2. This CDR3 has 15 residues. The germline V gene encodes CDR1 SGHTA and CDR2 FQGNSA. The V gene end was trimmed by 5 bases and the J gene end by 5 bases; junction bases not matched to a gene: 6. The CDR3, as DNA: TGTGCCAGCAGCATACTAGCGGGAGGGTACGACGAGCAGTACTTC. It encodes CASSILAGGYDEQYF. The full variable domain, with the rest looked up from reference TRBV7-2 and TRBJ2-7, is GAGVSQSPSNKVTEKGKDVELRCDPISGHTALYWYRQSLGQGLEFLIYFQGNSAPDKSGLPSDRFSAERTGGSVSTLTIQRTQQEDSAVYLCASSILAGGYDEQYFGPGTRLTVT.

The chain combines TRBV10-1 with TRBJ2-5; 16 bases fit TRBD2. The germline gives CDR1 WNHNN, CDR2 SYGVQD (reference sequence). CDR3 length equals 19 residues. With 2 bases clipped from V and 5 bases from J, the junction kept 11 bases outside the gene matches. The CDR3 protein is CASSEPEGTSGRARETQYF. The CDR3 DNA sequence: TGCGCCAGCAGTGAGCCCGAAGGGACTAGCGGGAGGGCCAGGGAGACCCAGTACTTC.

This clone was seen only once. V and J are TRBV19 and TRBJ2-5, with D perhaps matching TRBD1 (5 bases). Trimming took 7 bases from V and 5 from J, leaving 20 bases between them. CDR1 and CDR2 (germline): LNHDA, SQIVND (reference sequence). There are 15 residues in the CDR3. The CDR3 region is CASTLGLLPGETQYF. DNA for the CDR3: TGTGCCAGTACTCTCGGGCTTCTCCCAGGGGAGACCCAGTACTTC.

This clone has a count of ten or more. The chain is built from TRBV19 and TRBJ2-1, with 10 nucleotides matching TRBD2. Trimming removed 3 bases from V and 5 bases from J; junction bases left unmatched: 4. Germline V lookup: CDR1 LNHDA, CDR2 SQIVND (reference sequence). The CDR3 runs to 15 residues. The DNA for the CDR3 is TGTGCCAGTAGTATTCCCAGCGGGGGGGACAATGAGCAGTTCTTC. It translates to CASSIPSGGDNEQFF.

This clone appeared once. The V and J genes are TRBV7-2 and TRBJ2-7; D possibly corresponds to TRBD1 (6 bases). CDR1 and CDR2 (germline): SGHTA, FQGNSA. Trimming left V 2 bases short and J 6 bases short, with 14 bases between. The CDR3 length is 14 residues. In nucleotides, the CDR3 is TGTGCCAGCAGCTTACAGGGCCAGGGGTCCGAGCAGTACTTC. Its protein is CASSLQGQGSEQYF.

This chain links TRBV2 with TRBJ2-2, with 8 bases aligning to TRBD2. With V trimmed by 4 bases and J by 4 bases, 5 bases remained unmatched. Looked up from germline, CDR1 is SNHLY and CDR2 is FYNNEI. CDR3 length: 15 residues. The CDR3 DNA reads as TGTGCCAGCAGTGTAGCAGCGGGAGCCACCGGGGAGCTGTTTTTT. Translation gives CASSVAAGATGELFF.

The rearrangement joins TRBV5-6 to TRBJ1-1; no clear D gene. V was pared by 7 bases and J by 11 bases, with 6 bases between. In germline, CDR1 is SGHDT, CDR2 YYEEEE. CDR3 length: 8 amino acids. The chain's CDR3 is CASHDAFF. The CDR3, as DNA: TGTGCCAGCCACGATGCTTTCTTT.

Concerning this clone: The sample contains more than one DNA sequence encoding this CDR3. The chain has TRBV5-4 and TRBJ1-1, with D unresolved. There are 15 residues in the CDR3. The germline CDR1 and CDR2 sequences are SGHNT and YYREEE (reference sequence). Between the trimmed V and J ends, which lost 1 base and 0 bases, there was a span of 10 bases. CDR3 sequence: CASSLPGVMNTEAFF. The CDR3 coding sequence is TGTGCCAGCAGCTTGCCCGGGGTAATGAACACTGAAGCTTTCTTT.

The chain carries TRBV7-2 and TRBJ2-1, with D perhaps being TRBD1 or TRBD2 (5 bases each). V lost 7 bases and J lost 8, with 18 bases in between. Germline-derived CDR1 and CDR2 are SGHTA and FQGNSA. CDR3 size: 14 residues. CDR3 loop: CASIVQDWGDEQFF. The CDR3 DNA follows: TGTGCCAGCATCGTACAGGACTGGGGTGATGAGCAGTTCTTC.

The chain employs TRBV3-1 (or the pseudogene TRBV3-2) and TRBJ1-4; weak D call: TRBD1 (5 bases). Looked up from germline, CDR1 is LGHDT and CDR2 is YNNKEL (reference sequence). V lost 4 bases and J lost 7, with 13 bases in between. The CDR3 loop spans 14 amino acids. As DNA, the CDR3 is TGTGCCAGCAGCCGACAGTTACGGGGTGAAAAACTGTTTTTT. This gives the protein CASSRQLRGEKLFF.

The chain has TRBV2 and TRBJ1-6; D perhaps matches TRBD1 (5 bases). The V gene lost 4 bases and the J gene lost 7 bases, with 8 bases spanning the gap. The germline CDR1 and CDR2 sequences are SNHLY and FYNNEI. The CDR3 covers 13 residues. CDR3 bases: TGTGCCAGCAGTGCAGGGCCGAATTCACCCCTCCACTTT. This translates into CASSAGPNSPLHF.

V is TRBV6-5 and J is TRBJ1-6; D call uncertain. V lost 6 bases and J lost 8, with 8 bases in between. Per the germline V gene, CDR1 is MNHEY and CDR2 is SVGAGI. The CDR3 length is 12 residues. CDR3 sequence reads: CASSRGDSPLHF. As DNA, the CDR3 is TGTGCCAGCAGCCGCGGGGATTCACCCCTCCACTTT.

The V gene is TRBV7-3, the J gene TRBJ1-1; no reliable D call. V was clipped by 0 bases and J by 0 bases, with 8 bases between them. Per germline, CDR1 SGHTA and CDR2 FQGTGA. The length of the CDR3 is 15 residues. The CDR3 DNA follows: TGTGCCAGCAGCTTAACTTCAAACATGAACACTGAAGCTTTCTTT. Amino acid sequence: CASSLTSNMNTEAFF.

The genes are TRBV2 and TRBJ1-5; possibly TRBD1 for D (5 bases). The CDR3 length is 16 residues. V was clipped by 0 bases and J by 5 bases, with 14 bases between them. The germline V gene encodes CDR1 SNHLY and CDR2 FYNNEI. CDR3 DNA sequence: TGTGCCAGCAGTGAAGCGCTCGGGCAGGGCTATCAGCCCCAGCATTTT. It codes for CASSEALGQGYQPQHF.

This sequence joins TRBV7-2 and TRBJ1-2; 11 positions match TRBD1. The CDR3 contains 15 residues. Per germline, CDR1 SGHTA and CDR2 FQGNSA. V was pared by 5 bases and J by 7 bases, with 9 bases of the junction left unmatched. Here the CDR3 DNA reads TGTGCCAGCAGCACCCTAGGACAGGGGGCGGGTGGCTACACCTTC. Translation gives CASSTLGQGAGGYTF.